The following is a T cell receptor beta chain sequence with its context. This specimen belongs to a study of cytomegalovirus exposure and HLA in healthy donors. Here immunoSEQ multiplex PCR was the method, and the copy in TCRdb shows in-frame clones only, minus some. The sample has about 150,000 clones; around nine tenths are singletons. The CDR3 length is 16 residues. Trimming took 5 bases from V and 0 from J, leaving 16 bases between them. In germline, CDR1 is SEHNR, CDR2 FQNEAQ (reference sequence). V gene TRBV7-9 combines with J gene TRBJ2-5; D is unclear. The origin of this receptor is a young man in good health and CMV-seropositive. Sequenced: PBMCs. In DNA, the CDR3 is TGTGCCAGCAGCGCCCTTGGGCAGCCGGACCAAGAGACCCAGTACTTC. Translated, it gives CASSALGQPDQETQYF.